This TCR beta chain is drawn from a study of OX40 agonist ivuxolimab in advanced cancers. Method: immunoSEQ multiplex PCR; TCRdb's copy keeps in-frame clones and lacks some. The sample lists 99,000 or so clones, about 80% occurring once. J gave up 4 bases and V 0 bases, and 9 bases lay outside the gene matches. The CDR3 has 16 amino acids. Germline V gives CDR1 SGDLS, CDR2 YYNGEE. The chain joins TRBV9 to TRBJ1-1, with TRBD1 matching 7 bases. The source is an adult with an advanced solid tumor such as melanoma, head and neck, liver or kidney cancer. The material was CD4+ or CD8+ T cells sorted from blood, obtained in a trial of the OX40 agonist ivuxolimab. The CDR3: CASSVGGGRESTEAFF. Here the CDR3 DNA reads TGTGCCAGCAGCGTAGGAGGGGGCAGGGAGTCCACTGAAGCTTTCTTT.